The clone carrying this T cell receptor beta chain was counted a few times. The data derive from a study of human T cells and chemical hapten exposure. At the level of the study: Across its roughly 24 weeks, the study gave patients weekly diphenylcyclopropenone doses to the scalp.

TCRdb reprocessed the RACE reads with MiXCR, giving one entry per CDR3 protein. The sample records about 380,000 distinct CDR3 sequences, more than 4.5% being singletons. CDR1 MNHEY and CDR2 SVGEGT come from the germline V gene. The V and J ends lost 4 bases and 2 bases respectively, with 12 bases between them. The CDR3 is made up of 16 amino acids. Specified time point: patch test 1, 2 weeks after DPC sensitization. Treatment meaning: therapeutic diphenylcyclopropenone sensitization with weekly scalp DPC. This receptor was identified in a woman aged 45-59 years with alopecia areata. Some clones in this sample may be carry-over from other donors' samples. This specimen was whole blood, taken in connection with sensitization to the hapten diphenylcyclopropenone (DPC). The V gene is TRBV6-2 or TRBV6-3, the J gene TRBJ2-6, with D tentatively TRBD1 or TRBD2 (5 bases each). The CDR3 DNA reads TGTGCCAGCAGTTTGGGACGGGCCCCTGGGGCCAACGTCCTGACTTTC. Its translation: CASSLGRAPGANVLTF.